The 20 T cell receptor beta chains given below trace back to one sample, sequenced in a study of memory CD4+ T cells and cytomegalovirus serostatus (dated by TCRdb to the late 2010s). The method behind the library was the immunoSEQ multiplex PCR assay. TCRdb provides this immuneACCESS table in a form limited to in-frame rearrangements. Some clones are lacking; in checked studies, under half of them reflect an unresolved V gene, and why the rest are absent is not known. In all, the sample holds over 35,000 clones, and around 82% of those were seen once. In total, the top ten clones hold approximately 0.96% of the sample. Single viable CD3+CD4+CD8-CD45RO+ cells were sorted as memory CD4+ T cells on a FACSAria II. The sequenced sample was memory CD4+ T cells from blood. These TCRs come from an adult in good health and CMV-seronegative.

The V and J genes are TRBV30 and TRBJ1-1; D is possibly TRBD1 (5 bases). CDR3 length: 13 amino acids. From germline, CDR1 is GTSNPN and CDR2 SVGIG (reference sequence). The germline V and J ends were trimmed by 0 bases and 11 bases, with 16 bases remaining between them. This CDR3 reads CAWSVGRGGGAFF. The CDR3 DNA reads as TGTGCCTGGAGTGTAGGTCGGGGGGGTGGGGCTTTCTTT.

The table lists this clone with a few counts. The CDR3 loop is CASSPRQGGPYEQYF. As DNA, the CDR3 is TGTGCCAGCAGCCCTAGACAGGGCGGCCCTTACGAGCAGTACTTC. J is TRBJ2-7 and V is TRBV7-2; 7 bases agree with TRBD1. Germline V gene lookup returns CDR1 SGHTA and CDR2 FQGNSA. The CDR3 totals 15 residues. V was clipped by 5 bases and J by 4 bases; unmatched bases: 11. Full variable domain (missing parts from reference TRBV7-2 and TRBJ2-7): GAGVSQSPSNKVTEKGKDVELRCDPISGHTALYWYRQSLGQGLEFLIYFQGNSAPDKSGLPSDRFSAERTGGSVSTLTIQRTQQEDSAVYLCASSPRQGGPYEQYFGPGTRLTVT.

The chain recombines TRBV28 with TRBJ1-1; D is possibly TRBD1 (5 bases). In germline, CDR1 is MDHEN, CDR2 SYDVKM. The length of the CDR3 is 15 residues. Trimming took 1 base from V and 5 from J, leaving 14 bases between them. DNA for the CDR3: TGTGCCAGCAGTTTATTAGGGAAAGGGGAGACTGAAGCTTTCTTT. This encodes CASSLLGKGETEAFF.

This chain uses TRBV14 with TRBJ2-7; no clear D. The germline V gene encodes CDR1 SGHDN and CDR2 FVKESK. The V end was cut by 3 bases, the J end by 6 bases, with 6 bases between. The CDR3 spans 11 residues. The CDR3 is CASSQGPEQYF. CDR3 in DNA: TGTGCCAGCAGCCAGGGCCCCGAGCAGTACTTC.

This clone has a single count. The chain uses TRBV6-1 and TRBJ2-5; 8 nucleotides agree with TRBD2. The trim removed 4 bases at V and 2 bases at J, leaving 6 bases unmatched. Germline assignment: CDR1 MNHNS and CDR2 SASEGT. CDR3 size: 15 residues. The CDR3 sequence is CASSVGSGVQETQYF. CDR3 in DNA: TGTGCCAGCAGTGTAGGTAGCGGGGTACAAGAGACCCAGTACTTC.

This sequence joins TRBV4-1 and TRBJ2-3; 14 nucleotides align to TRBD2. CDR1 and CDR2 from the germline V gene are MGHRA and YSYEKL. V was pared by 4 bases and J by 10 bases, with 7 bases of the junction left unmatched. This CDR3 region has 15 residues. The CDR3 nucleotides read TGCGCCAGCAGCCTCACGGGACTAGCGGGGGCTGCGCAGTATTTT. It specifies CASSLTGLAGAAQYF.

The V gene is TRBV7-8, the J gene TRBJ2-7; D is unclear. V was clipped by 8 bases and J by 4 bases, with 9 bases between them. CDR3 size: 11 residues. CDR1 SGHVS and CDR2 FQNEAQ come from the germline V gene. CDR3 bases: TGTGCCAGCGGCGACCAATACGAGCAGTACTTC. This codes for CASGDQYEQYF.

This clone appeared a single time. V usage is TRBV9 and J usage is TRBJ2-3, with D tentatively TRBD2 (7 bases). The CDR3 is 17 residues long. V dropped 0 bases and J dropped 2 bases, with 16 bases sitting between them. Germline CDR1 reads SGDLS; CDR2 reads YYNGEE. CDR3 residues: CASSVEGGSGSTDTQYF. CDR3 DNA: TGTGCCAGCAGCGTAGAGGGGGGGAGCGGATCCACAGATACGCAGTATTTT.

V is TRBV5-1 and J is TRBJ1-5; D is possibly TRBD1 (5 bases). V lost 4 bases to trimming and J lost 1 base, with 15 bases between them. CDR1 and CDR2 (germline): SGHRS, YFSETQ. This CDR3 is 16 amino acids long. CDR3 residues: CASSPGGTSSNQPQHF. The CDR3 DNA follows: TGCGCCAGCAGCCCCGGCGGGACCTCCAGCAATCAGCCCCAGCATTTT.

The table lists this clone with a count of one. CDR3 sequence (DNA): TGTGCCAGCAGTTCTCGGCCCCGGGGTCGGGAGACCCAGTACTTC. Residues: CASSSRPRGRETQYF. The chain employs TRBV6-5 and TRBJ2-5; a weak D match, TRBD2 (5 bases). The germline V gene has CDR1 MNHEY and CDR2 SVGAGI. The CDR3 runs 15 residues. V was clipped by 4 bases and J by 5 bases, with 17 bases between them.

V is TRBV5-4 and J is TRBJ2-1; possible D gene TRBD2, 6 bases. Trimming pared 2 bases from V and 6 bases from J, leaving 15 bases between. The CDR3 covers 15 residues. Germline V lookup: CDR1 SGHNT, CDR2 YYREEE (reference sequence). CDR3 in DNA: TGTGCCAGCAGCTTCGGGACTCACCCCTTCAATGAGCAGTTCTTC. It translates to CASSFGTHPFNEQFF.

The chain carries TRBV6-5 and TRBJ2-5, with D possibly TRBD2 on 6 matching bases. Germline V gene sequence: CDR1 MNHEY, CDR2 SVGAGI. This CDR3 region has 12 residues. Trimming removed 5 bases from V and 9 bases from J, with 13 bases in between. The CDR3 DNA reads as TGTGCCAGCAGTCTCCGGGGCGGGGCCCAGTACTTC. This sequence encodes CASSLRGGAQYF.

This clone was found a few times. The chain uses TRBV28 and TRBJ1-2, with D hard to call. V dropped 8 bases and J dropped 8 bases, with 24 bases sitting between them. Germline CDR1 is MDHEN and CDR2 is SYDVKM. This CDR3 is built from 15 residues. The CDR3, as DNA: TGTGCCAGCGGATTCCTCACCGGGCAGGTTGGCGGCTACACCTTC. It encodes CASGFLTGQVGGYTF.

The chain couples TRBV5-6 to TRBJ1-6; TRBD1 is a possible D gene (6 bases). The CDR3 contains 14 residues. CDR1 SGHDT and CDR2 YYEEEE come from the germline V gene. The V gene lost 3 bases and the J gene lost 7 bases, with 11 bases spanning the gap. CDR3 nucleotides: TGTGCCAGCAGCTACCTGACAGGCAATTCACCCCTCCACTTT. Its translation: CASSYLTGNSPLHF.

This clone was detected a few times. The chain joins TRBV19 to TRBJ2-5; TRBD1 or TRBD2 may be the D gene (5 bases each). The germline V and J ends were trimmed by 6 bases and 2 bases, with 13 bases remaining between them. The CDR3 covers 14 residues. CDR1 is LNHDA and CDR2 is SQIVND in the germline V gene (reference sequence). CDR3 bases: TGTGCCAGTAGCTCCATGGGGGTACAAGAGACCCAGTACTTC. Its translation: CASSSMGVQETQYF.

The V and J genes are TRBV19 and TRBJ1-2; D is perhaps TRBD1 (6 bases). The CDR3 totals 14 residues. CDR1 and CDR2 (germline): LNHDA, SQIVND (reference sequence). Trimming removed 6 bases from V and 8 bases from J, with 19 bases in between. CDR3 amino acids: CASSPAGGGFGYTF. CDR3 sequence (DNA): TGTGCCAGTAGCCCCGCCGGGGGCGGGTTCGGCTACACCTTC.

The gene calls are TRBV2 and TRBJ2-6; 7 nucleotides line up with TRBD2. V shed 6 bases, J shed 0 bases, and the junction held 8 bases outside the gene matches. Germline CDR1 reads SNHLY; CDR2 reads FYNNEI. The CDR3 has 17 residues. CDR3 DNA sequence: TGTGCCAGCAGGGGGGGGACGCAACTCTCTGGGGCCAACGTCCTGACTTTC. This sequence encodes CASRGGTQLSGANVLTF.

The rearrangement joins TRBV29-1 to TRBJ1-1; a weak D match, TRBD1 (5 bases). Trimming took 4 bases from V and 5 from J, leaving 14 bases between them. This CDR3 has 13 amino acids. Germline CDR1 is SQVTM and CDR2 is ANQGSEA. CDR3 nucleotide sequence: TGCAGCGTTGCGGACTGGGACGGTACTGAAGCTTTCTTT. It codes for CSVADWDGTEAFF. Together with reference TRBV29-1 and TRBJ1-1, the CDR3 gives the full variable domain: SAVISQKPSRDICQRGTSLTIQCQVDSQVTMMFWYRQQPGQSLTLIATANQGSEATYESGFVIDKFPISRPNLTFSTLTVSNMSPEDSSIYLCSVADWDGTEAFFGQGTRLTVV.

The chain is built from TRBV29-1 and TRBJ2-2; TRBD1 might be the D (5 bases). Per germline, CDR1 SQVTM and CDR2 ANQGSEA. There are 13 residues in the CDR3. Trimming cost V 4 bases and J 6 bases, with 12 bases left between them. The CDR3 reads CSVVGAAAGELFF. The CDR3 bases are TGCAGCGTTGTAGGGGCGGCTGCCGGGGAGCTGTTTTTT.

In DNA form, the CDR3 reads TGCGCCAGCAGCCAAGACGCCGCGGGGGGATTCGATCCAGATACGCAGTATTTT. It yields the protein CASSQDAAGGFDPDTQYF. The chain is built from TRBV4-3 and TRBJ2-3; TRBD2 agrees at 8 bases. V was pared by 0 bases and J by 4 bases, with 12 bases of the junction left unmatched. Germline V lookup: CDR1 LGHNA, CDR2 YSLEER. The CDR3 contains 18 residues.